This T cell receptor (beta chain) came from a study of CD8 T cells in Susac syndrome. TEMRA cells underwent FACS enrichment and CD8+ and CD4+ T cells underwent negative isolation. The junction had 6 bases not matched to a gene; V was cut back by 4 bases and J by 4 bases. The germline gives CDR1 LGHNA, CDR2 YSLEER. The CDR3 extends over 15 amino acids. An amount of RNA that ranged from roughly 0.5 to 1 ug was reverse transcribed with random hexamers. TCRdb processed the immunoSEQ multiplex PCR reads anew with MiXCR; each CDR3 protein has one entry. The profile shows tens of thousands of distinct CDR3 sequences, over 75% of them singletons.

The specimen was CD8+ T cells from PBMCs. The sequence derives from a human donor with multiple sclerosis. The gene calls are TRBV4-3 and TRBJ1-2, with 10 bases aligning to TRBD1. The CDR3: CASSPWTGGSYGYTF. As DNA, the CDR3 is TGCGCCAGCAGCCCTTGGACAGGGGGGAGCTATGGCTACACCTTC.